These 29 T cell receptor beta chains were sequenced from one sample in a study of T-cell memory formation after mild COVID-19. TCRdb reprocessed the 5' RACE reads with MiXCR, giving one entry per CDR3 protein. The sample lists hundreds of thousands of distinct CDR3 sequences; roughly 13% were seen once. The sample consisted of PBMCs or a T cell subset sorted from them (not recorded which). Every receptor here comes from a man aged 18 to 30 who had mild COVID-19 (a few samples of this study predate the infection). Cell type and time point are not known.

V is TRBV30 and J is TRBJ2-3, with D hard to call. The germline V gene encodes CDR1 GTSNPN and CDR2 SVGIG (reference sequence). This CDR3 is built from 12 residues. V lost 7 bases, J lost 3 bases, and 11 bases lay in between. CDR3 amino acids: CASDWVTDTQYF. The DNA for the CDR3 is TGTGCCTCCGATTGGGTAACAGATACGCAGTATTTT.

This clonotype was counted many times. This sequence joins TRBV4-1 and TRBJ2-2; D is uncertain. Germline CDR1 is MGHRA and CDR2 is YSYEKL. The CDR3 runs 14 residues. Trimming cost V 5 bases and J 6 bases, with 13 bases left between them. The DNA of the CDR3 is TGCGCCAGCAGCGCGATAGGATCCGCCGGGGAGCTGTTTTTT. This codes for CASSAIGSAGELFF.

In this sample, this clonotype turned up a few times. V gene TRBV12-3 or TRBV12-4 combines with J gene TRBJ1-6, with D possibly TRBD1 on 5 matching bases. This CDR3 spans 15 amino acids. Between the trimmed V and J ends, which lost 8 bases and 2 bases, there was a span of 13 bases. The CDR3 spells CASAMGVAYNSPLHF. CDR3 DNA: TGTGCCAGCGCCATGGGGGTCGCCTATAATTCACCCCTCCACTTT.

This clonotype was seen repeatedly, ten times or more. The rearrangement uses TRBV7-3 and TRBJ2-2; D is perhaps TRBD1 (5 bases). CDR1 and CDR2 from the germline V gene are SGHTA and FQGTGA. The germline V and J ends were trimmed by 5 bases and 4 bases, with 8 bases remaining between them. This CDR3 contains 13 residues. CDR3 region: CASSAQVTGELFF. CDR3 nucleotides: TGTGCCAGCAGCGCACAGGTCACCGGGGAGCTGTTTTTT. Drawing the rest from reference TRBV7-3 and TRBJ2-2, the complete variable domain is GAGVSQTPSNKVTEKGKYVELRCDPISGHTALYWYRQSLGQGPEFLIYFQGTGAADDSGLPNDRFFAVRPEGSVSTLKIQRTERGDSAVYLCASSAQVTGELFFGEGSRLTVL.

J is TRBJ1-1 and V is TRBV5-6; TRBD1 matches at 9 bases. CDR1 SGHDT and CDR2 YYEEEE come from the germline V gene. Unmatched junction bases numbered 10, after V lost 2 bases and J lost 5 bases. The CDR3 length is 16 residues. This CDR3 reads CASSLTTGGGLTEAFF. DNA for the CDR3: TGTGCCAGCAGCTTAACAACAGGGGGCGGGTTAACTGAAGCTTTCTTT.

This clonotype has ten or more counts. This chain links TRBV12-3 or TRBV12-4 with TRBJ2-2; a possible D gene is TRBD1 (5 bases). The CDR3 has 15 residues. Trimming took off 2 bases at V and 0 bases at J, with 7 bases between the two ends. The CDR3 coding sequence is TGTGCCAGCAGTTTACAGGGTACGAACACCGGGGAGCTGTTTTTT. This codes for CASSLQGTNTGELFF.

The chain carries TRBV12-3 or TRBV12-4 and TRBJ2-3; D perhaps matches TRBD2 (5 bases). The ends were cut back, 3 bases at V and 0 bases at J, with 7 bases in the middle. This CDR3 has 14 amino acids. The chain's CDR3 is CASSLRASTDTQYF. CDR3 DNA: TGTGCCAGCAGTTTGAGGGCTAGCACAGATACGCAGTATTTT.

This clonotype was found a few times. The rearrangement joins TRBV29-1 to TRBJ1-1, with D maybe TRBD1 (5 bases). This CDR3 has 15 residues. The germline V gene has CDR1 SQVTM and CDR2 ANQGSEA. V lost 4 bases, J lost 3 bases, and 18 bases lay in between. The CDR3 reads CSVGPGWGMDTEAFF. Here the CDR3 DNA reads TGCAGCGTTGGACCCGGATGGGGCATGGACACTGAAGCTTTCTTT.

The genes are TRBV29-1 and TRBJ2-2, with unresolved D. The CDR3 covers 14 residues. V lost 4 bases to trimming and J lost 1 base, with 10 bases between them. Per the germline V gene, CDR1 is SQVTM and CDR2 is ANQGSEA. DNA of the CDR3: TGCAGCGTTGCACTCGCTATGAACACCGGGGAGCTGTTTTTT. Translating it yields CSVALAMNTGELFF.

This clonotype came up many times. The V call is TRBV5-1, the J call TRBJ2-7; 7 positions agree with TRBD2. The V segment lost 0 bases and the J segment 1 base; nucleotides outside the gene matches: 10. The CDR3 has 17 residues. The V gene's germline CDR1 is SGHRS and CDR2 YFSETQ. The CDR3 nucleotides are TGCGCCAGCAGCTTGGTAATAGCGGGCCTACCTTCCTACGAGCAGTACGTC. Translating gives CASSLVIAGLPSYEQYV.

CDR3 sequence: CASSNVANEKLFF. As DNA, the CDR3 is TGTGCCAGCAGTAACGTCGCTAATGAAAAACTGTTTTTT. The chain combines TRBV12-3 or TRBV12-4 with TRBJ1-4, with D hard to call. There are 13 residues in the CDR3. Trimming pared 5 bases from V and 3 bases from J, leaving 7 bases between.

The rearrangement joins TRBV20-1 to TRBJ1-5; D gene unclear. Germline V gene sequence: CDR1 DFQATT, CDR2 SNEGSKA (reference sequence). V lost 5 bases and J 3 bases, leaving 14 bases between the germline ends. This CDR3 region has 14 residues. The CDR3 sequence: CSAGPLWDNQPQHF. CDR3 coding DNA: TGCAGTGCTGGACCGCTCTGGGACAATCAGCCCCAGCATTTT.

This clonotype turned up a few times. The chain carries TRBV30 and TRBJ1-1, with 8 bases lining up with TRBD1. The V gene's germline CDR1 is GTSNPN and CDR2 SVGIG (reference sequence). This CDR3 has 14 amino acids. Losses at the gene ends were 0 bases for V and 6 bases for J; bases not matched to a gene: 6. In nucleotides, the CDR3 is TGTGCCTGGAGTGTATCAGGGGGCGGAGCTGAAGCTTTCTTT. Translation gives CAWSVSGGGAEAFF.

This clonotype has ten or more counts. This chain joins TRBV12-3 or TRBV12-4 and TRBJ2-5; TRBD2 matches at 13 bases. V was pared by 5 bases and J by 5 bases, with 5 bases of the junction left unmatched. CDR3 length equals 15 residues. The CDR3 protein is CASSRLAGGRETQYF. The CDR3 bases are TGTGCCAGCAGTCGACTAGCGGGGGGTAGGGAGACCCAGTACTTC.

This clonotype has ten or more counts. The chain recombines TRBV7-3 with TRBJ1-1; D unclear. CDR1 SGHTA and CDR2 FQGTGA come from the germline V gene. The CDR3 spans 13 residues. Trimming shortened V by 2 bases and J by 1 base, and 5 bases separated the two germline ends. CDR3 bases: TGTGCCAGCAGCTTATCAGCGAACACTGAAGCTTTCTTT. The encoded protein is CASSLSANTEAFF. The whole variable domain, filled in from reference TRBV7-3 and TRBJ1-1, reads GAGVSQTPSNKVTEKGKYVELRCDPISGHTALYWYRQSLGQGPEFLIYFQGTGAADDSGLPNDRFFAVRPEGSVSTLKIQRTERGDSAVYLCASSLSANTEAFFGQGTRLTVV.

The chain is built from TRBV7-2 and TRBJ1-3; a possible D gene is TRBD1 (5 bases). The CDR3 runs 14 residues. In germline, CDR1 is SGHTA, CDR2 FQGNSA. Between the trimmed V and J ends, which lost 1 base and 3 bases, there was a span of 7 bases. The CDR3, as DNA: TGTGCCAGCAGCTTAGGGGGCGGTGGAAACACCATATATTTT. Translated: CASSLGGGGNTIYF. The complete variable domain, with remaining parts taken from reference TRBV7-2 and TRBJ1-3, reads GAGVSQSPSNKVTEKGKDVELRCDPISGHTALYWYRQSLGQGLEFLIYFQGNSAPDKSGLPSDRFSAERTGGSVSTLTIQRTQQEDSAVYLCASSLGGGGNTIYFGEGSWLTVV.

This clonotype was observed a few times. This chain uses TRBV20-1 with TRBJ2-3, with 7 bases aligning to TRBD1. Per the germline V gene, CDR1 is DFQATT and CDR2 is SNEGSKA (reference sequence). The CDR3 length is 14 residues. The V gene end was trimmed by 4 bases and the J gene end by 1 base; junction bases not matched to a gene: 5. The CDR3: CSAKQGFGTDTQYF. DNA of the CDR3: TGCAGTGCTAAACAGGGGTTCGGCACAGATACGCAGTATTTT.

This clonotype was found a few times. The chain combines TRBV15 with TRBJ2-1; 10 nucleotides line up with TRBD2. Germline V gene lookup returns CDR1 LNHNV and CDR2 YYDKDF (reference sequence). CDR3 length: 16 amino acids. The V segment lost 0 bases and the J segment 10 bases; nucleotides outside the gene matches: 9. For the CDR3, the DNA is TGTGCCACCAGCAGAGATAAGCTAGCGGGGGCTAGGGAGCAGTTCTTC. Its protein is CATSRDKLAGAREQFF.

V is TRBV4-1 and J is TRBJ2-3, with D hard to call. The germline gives CDR1 MGHRA, CDR2 YSYEKL. The CDR3 contains 16 residues. Trimming removed 3 bases at V and 5 bases at J, with 18 bases between. CDR3 sequence reads: CASSHPSPGGEDTQYF. DNA of the CDR3: TGCGCCAGCAGCCACCCGAGTCCGGGCGGAGAAGATACGCAGTATTTT.

The rearrangement uses TRBV4-1 and TRBJ1-2; tentatively, D is TRBD1 (6 bases). The CDR3 consists of 16 residues. Germline CDR1 MGHRA, CDR2 YSYEKL. The germline V and J ends were trimmed by 2 bases and 3 bases, with 16 bases remaining between them. This CDR3 is CASSQNFGGRYYGYTF. The DNA for the CDR3 is TGCGCCAGCAGCCAAAACTTCGGGGGGCGATACTATGGCTACACCTTC.

J is TRBJ1-6 and V is TRBV7-9, with D unresolved. The germline V gene encodes CDR1 SEHNR and CDR2 FQNEAQ (reference sequence). Deletions cut 4 bases from V and 3 bases from J, with 16 bases between. The CDR3 totals 17 residues. CDR3 DNA sequence: TGTGCCAGCAGCTCGGGATGGCCGCAGCGCTATAATTCACCCCTCCACTTT. This gives the protein CASSSGWPQRYNSPLHF.

A remark on this clonotype: At one of its ends the junction is not consistent with the germline gene, which may arise from a read error. V is TRBV2 and J is TRBJ1-2; D not resolved. The length of the CDR3 is 11 residues. The germline V gene encodes CDR1 SNHLY and CDR2 FYNNEI. The CDR3 here is CASTTLAWQSF. In DNA, the CDR3 is TGTGCCAGCACCACTCTCGCTTGGCAGAGCTTC.

The chain joins TRBV6-5 to TRBJ1-1; D is unresolved. V lost 6 bases, J lost 1 base, and 9 bases lay in between. Germline loops: CDR1 MNHEY, CDR2 SVGAGI. CDR3 length: 13 residues. The CDR3 nucleotides are TGTGCCAGCAGGAACCAACCGAACACTGAAGCTTTCTTT. Protein: CASRNQPNTEAFF.

The rearrangement links TRBV4-2 to TRBJ2-3; D ambiguous. Germline-derived CDR1 and CDR2 are LGHNA and YNFKEQ. The CDR3 is made up of 16 amino acids. V lost 0 bases and J 3 bases, leaving 13 bases between the germline ends. CDR3 sequence reads: CASSQDPRSDTDTQYF. CDR3 DNA: TGTGCCAGCAGCCAAGATCCTAGGAGTGATACAGATACGCAGTATTTT.

This clonotype was counted at least ten times. The chain recombines TRBV29-1 with TRBJ1-5, with a weak D call TRBD1 (5 bases). V was cut by 7 bases and J by 2 bases, with 18 bases left in between. This CDR3 is built from 15 residues. Germline V lookup: CDR1 SQVTM, CDR2 ANQGSEA. The CDR3 coding sequence is TGCAGCGCCCAGGCCGGGGCCGGTGGCAATCAGCCCCAGCATTTT. Translating it yields CSAQAGAGGNQPQHF.

This clonotype was seen a few times. The rearrangement uses TRBV6-2 or TRBV6-3 and TRBJ2-3, with D possibly being TRBD2 (7 bases). The V end lost 0 bases, the J end lost 2 bases, and 12 bases lay between the germline ends. The CDR3 is made up of 16 amino acids. Germline lookup yields CDR1 MNHEY and CDR2 SVGEGT. This CDR3 is CASSYSNGGHTDTQYF. For the CDR3, the DNA is TGTGCCAGCAGTTACTCGAACGGGGGGCACACAGATACGCAGTATTTT.

This clonotype was counted at least ten times. The chain uses TRBV2 and TRBJ1-5, with TRBD1 matching over 9 bases. The CDR3 has 14 residues. Germline trimming cut 5 bases from V and 7 bases from J; bases unmatched to any gene: 6. Germline CDR1 is SNHLY and CDR2 is FYNNEI. CDR3 protein: CASSRGTGRQPQHF. DNA of the CDR3: TGTGCCAGCAGTAGGGGGACAGGGCGGCAGCCCCAGCATTTT.

To note about this clonotype: Because it lacks the conserved phenylalanine or tryptophan at the end, this CDR3 is likely a read error. V and J are TRBV20-1 and TRBJ1-6; D possibly corresponds to TRBD1 (6 bases). Germline V lookup: CDR1 DFQATT, CDR2 SNEGSKA (reference sequence). This CDR3 spans 15 amino acids. V gave up 5 bases and J gave up 5 bases, with 16 bases separating them. CDR3 nucleotide sequence: TGCAGTGCTCCCAGGGGAGGGGAGCATAATTCACCCCTCCACATT. This gives the protein CSAPRGGEHNSPLHI.

This clonotype was seen at least ten times. The rearrangement uses TRBV11-2 and TRBJ2-1; D unresolved. With 0 bases removed from V and 9 bases from J, the gap between germline ends came to 9 bases. The CDR3 contains 13 residues. From germline, CDR1 is SGHAT and CDR2 FQNNGV. The CDR3 spells CASSLDLWLEQFF. The CDR3 DNA is TGTGCCAGCAGCTTAGATCTGTGGCTTGAGCAGTTCTTC. Looking up the rest from reference TRBV11-2 and TRBJ2-1 gives the full variable domain: EAGVAQSPRYKIIEKRQSVAFWCNPISGHATLYWYQQILGQGPKLLIQFQNNGVVDDSQLPKDRFSAERLKGVDSTLKIQPAKLEDSAVYLCASSLDLWLEQFFGPGTRLTVL.